The 25 T cell receptor beta chains given below trace back to one sample, sequenced in a study of response to subunit inactivated influenza vaccine. Each CDR3 protein gets one entry after TCRdb re-called the RT-PCR reads with MiXCR. This sample carries 540,000 or so distinct CDR3 sequences, 10% to 15% of them seen once, and the ten largest clones take around 14%. The sample here was PBMCs from blood, taken about 6 weeks after vaccination. All receptors come from a man aged 45-65 years who received an inactivated influenza vaccine.

The table lists this clonotype with many counts. The chain couples TRBV24-1 to TRBJ2-7; D is perhaps TRBD1 or TRBD2 (5 bases each). Per the germline V gene, CDR1 is KGHDR and CDR2 is SFDVKD. There are 15 residues in the CDR3. V lost 4 bases, J lost 4 bases, and 16 bases lay in between. CDR3 nucleotides: TGTGCCACCAGTGACCTTCGGGACCGGGCGTACGAGCAGTACTTC. Amino acid sequence: CATSDLRDRAYEQYF.

The chain recombines TRBV20-1 with TRBJ2-5; 12 positions match TRBD2. With V trimmed by 1 base and J by 5 bases, 5 bases remained unmatched. The germline V gene has CDR1 DFQATT and CDR2 SNEGSKA (reference sequence). This CDR3 has 15 amino acids. The DNA of the CDR3 is TGCAGTGCTAGAGGACTAGCGGGAGCAAGGGAGACCCAGTACTTC. Translated, it gives CSARGLAGARETQYF.

This clonotype appeared a few times. The rearrangement links TRBV4-3 to TRBJ2-5, with D unclear. This CDR3 is built from 13 residues. V was pared by 1 base and J by 4 bases, with 7 bases between. CDR1 and CDR2 (germline): LGHNA, YSLEER. The CDR3 DNA reads TGCGCCAGCAGCCAAGGGGTCGGAGAGACCCAGTACTTC. Protein sequence: CASSQGVGETQYF.

The chain links TRBV5-1 to TRBJ1-3, with D possibly matching TRBD1 (6 bases). Germline lookup yields CDR1 SGHRS and CDR2 YFSETQ. The CDR3 is made up of 16 amino acids. Trimming took 4 bases from V and 0 from J, leaving 14 bases between them. For the CDR3, the DNA is TGCGCCAGCAGCGTCGGACAGCCCTACTCTGGAAACACCATATATTTT. Its protein is CASSVGQPYSGNTIYF.

The V call is TRBV27, the J call TRBJ2-1, with TRBD2 matching over 8 bases. The V gene's germline CDR1 is MNHEY and CDR2 SMNVEV (reference sequence). Losses at the gene ends were 10 bases for V and 5 bases for J; bases not matched to a gene: 7. The CDR3 consists of 13 residues. CDR3 nucleotide sequence: TGTGCCACCGGACTAGCCCTAGACAATGAGCAGTTCTTC. The encoded protein is CATGLALDNEQFF.

This clonotype was picked up many times. The chain couples TRBV7-2 to TRBJ2-5, with D uncertain. Germline V gene sequence: CDR1 SGHTA, CDR2 FQGNSA. This CDR3 is built from 11 residues. V shed 5 bases and J shed 4 bases, with 5 bases lying between them. CDR3 DNA sequence: TGTGCCAGCAGCCTCCTAGAGACCCAGTACTTC. As protein: CASSLLETQYF.

The chain combines TRBV20-1 with TRBJ2-3, with TRBD2 matching over 10 bases. This CDR3 has 16 amino acids. The J segment lost 2 bases and the V segment lost 0 bases, leaving 5 bases of the junction unmatched. Germline-derived CDR1 and CDR2 are DFQATT and SNEGSKA (reference sequence). The CDR3 nucleotides read TGCAGTGCTAGAGATCCCCTAGCGGGGGACACAGATACGCAGTATTTT. It encodes CSARDPLAGDTDTQYF.

The V call is TRBV9, the J call TRBJ2-2; D is ambiguous. The CDR3 length is 17 residues. Germline CDR1 is SGDLS and CDR2 is YYNGEE. With 0 bases removed from V and 4 bases from J, the gap between germline ends came to 16 bases. This CDR3 reads CASSVEGSFVGTGELFF. CDR3 nucleotides: TGTGCCAGCAGCGTAGAGGGCTCTTTCGTCGGCACCGGGGAGCTGTTTTTT.

The sample holds many counts of this clonotype. The V gene is TRBV5-1, the J gene TRBJ1-1; D is undetermined. The germline V and J ends were trimmed by 4 bases and 4 bases, with 11 bases remaining between them. This CDR3 spans 13 amino acids. CDR1 and CDR2 from the germline V gene are SGHRS and YFSETQ. The CDR3 DNA is TGCGCCAGCAGCGAGGCTCCCTCCACTGAAGCTTTCTTT. Its translation is CASSEAPSTEAFF.

This clonotype has a count of ten or more. The J gene is TRBJ1-5, the V gene TRBV5-1; no firm D call. The CDR3 length is 15 residues. Germline values: CDR1 SGHRS, CDR2 YFSETQ. V shed 0 bases and J shed 3 bases, with 10 bases lying between them. The CDR3 bases are TGCGCCAGCAGCTTGGCGCCAGGATACAATCAGCCCCAGCATTTT. This sequence encodes CASSLAPGYNQPQHF.

The chain recombines TRBV29-1 with TRBJ2-7; 7 bases align to TRBD1. V was clipped by 4 bases and J by 6 bases; unmatched bases: 3. Per the germline V gene, CDR1 is SQVTM and CDR2 is ANQGSEA. This CDR3 is built from 11 residues. The CDR3 protein is CSVGRGSEQYF. CDR3 nucleotide sequence: TGCAGCGTTGGCAGGGGGAGCGAGCAGTACTTC.

The CDR3 DNA follows: TGCAGTGCTAGCGGACAGTCAACTAACTATGGCTACACCTTC. Encoded protein: CSASGQSTNYGYTF. The chain has TRBV20-1 and TRBJ1-2; maybe TRBD1 (6 bases). V was clipped by 3 bases and J by 0 bases, with 11 bases between them. CDR1 and CDR2 from the germline V gene are DFQATT and SNEGSKA (reference sequence). The CDR3 is made up of 14 amino acids.

This clonotype was recorded at least ten times. The rearrangement uses TRBV10-3 and TRBJ1-1; a weak D match, TRBD1 (5 bases). There are 11 residues in the CDR3. Germline CDR1 ENHRY, CDR2 SYGVKD. Trimming pared 11 bases from V and 3 bases from J, leaving 10 bases between. The CDR3 region is CASRDHTEAFF. CDR3 bases: TGTGCCTCAAGGGACCACACTGAAGCTTTCTTT.

The J gene is TRBJ2-2, the V gene TRBV4-2, with D possibly matching TRBD2 (5 bases). V lost 1 base and J lost 7, with 7 bases in between. This CDR3 has 13 amino acids. Germline V CDR1 and CDR2: LGHNA, YNFKEQ. CDR3 protein: CASSQVGIGELFF. As DNA, the CDR3 is TGTGCCAGCAGCCAAGTCGGGATCGGGGAGCTGTTTTTT.

There are many counts of this clonotype. The chain links TRBV29-1 to TRBJ2-2; 8 bases are shared with TRBD2. The germline V gene encodes CDR1 SQVTM and CDR2 ANQGSEA. The ends lost 4 bases at V and 5 bases at J; junction bases unmatched: 12. This CDR3 contains 16 residues. The CDR3 DNA follows: TGCAGCGTTGCCAGTAACGGTAGACTAGCGACCGGGGAGCTGTTTTTT. Its translation is CSVASNGRLATGELFF.

The table lists this clonotype with a few counts. The chain couples TRBV7-9 to TRBJ1-2; D is uncertain. V gave up 1 base and J gave up 4 bases, with 10 bases separating them. This CDR3 is 14 amino acids long. The germline gives CDR1 SEHNR, CDR2 FQNEAQ (reference sequence). CDR3: CASSLGVEVYGYTF. CDR3 sequence (DNA): TGTGCCAGCAGCTTAGGGGTGGAGGTCTATGGCTACACCTTC.

This clonotype was detected only a few times. This rearrangement joins TRBV30 to TRBJ1-4; D unresolved. V was clipped by 0 bases and J by 1 base, with 12 bases between them. The CDR3 loop spans 16 amino acids. Germline V lookup: CDR1 GTSNPN, CDR2 SVGIG (reference sequence). In DNA form, the CDR3 reads TGTGCCTGGAGTGTTCATGGGCAGCGAACTAATGAAAAACTGTTTTTT. Translated: CAWSVHGQRTNEKLFF.

This clonotype appeared a few times. The genes are TRBV7-3 and TRBJ2-2; 9 bases match TRBD2. This CDR3 is 18 amino acids long. Trimming at V came to 1 base and at J to 5 bases, leaving 11 bases not matched to a gene. In germline, CDR1 is SGHTA, CDR2 FQGTGA. CDR3 DNA: TGTGCCAGCAGCTTAAGGCCGCTAGCGGGAAGGGGTACCGGGGAGCTGTTTTTT. Residues: CASSLRPLAGRGTGELFF.

This clonotype has a handful of counts. The V gene is TRBV7-2, the J gene TRBJ1-2; D may be TRBD1 (5 bases). Germline CDR1 and CDR2: SGHTA and FQGNSA. This CDR3 is 14 amino acids long. Trimming pared 1 base from V and 8 bases from J, leaving 14 bases between. This CDR3 reads CASSLETGRDGYTF. CDR3 coding DNA: TGTGCCAGCAGCTTAGAGACGGGGCGGGACGGCTACACCTTC.

This clonotype was observed a handful of times. The CDR3 region is CASSWGQGLAGGETQYF. Here the CDR3 DNA reads TGTGCCAGCAGTTGGGGACAGGGACTAGCGGGGGGGGAGACCCAGTACTTC. V gene TRBV28 combines with J gene TRBJ2-5, with TRBD2 matching over 16 bases. The CDR3 is 17 residues long. Germline CDR1 and CDR2: MDHEN and SYDVKM. V trimming: 4 bases; J trimming: 5 bases; junction bases outside the gene matches: 7.

The gene calls are TRBV5-1 and TRBJ2-1, with 9 bases matching TRBD1. V dropped 0 bases and J dropped 9; count of bases not matched to a gene: 10. This CDR3 contains 16 residues. In germline, CDR1 is SGHRS, CDR2 YFSETQ. The CDR3 DNA reads TGCGCCAGCAGCTTGGAACCCGGGACAGGGAGTGGTGAGCAGTTCTTC. Translating it yields CASSLEPGTGSGEQFF.

The V and J genes are TRBV7-9 and TRBJ2-7; no clear D gene. With 5 bases removed from V and 1 base from J, the gap between germline ends came to 12 bases. From germline, CDR1 is SEHNR and CDR2 FQNEAQ (reference sequence). The CDR3 covers 14 residues. The CDR3 protein is CASSVWQTSYEQYF. As DNA, the CDR3 is TGTGCCAGCAGCGTCTGGCAAACATCCTACGAGCAGTACTTC.

The chain carries TRBV20-1 and TRBJ1-2; the D is unclear. V lost 5 bases and J 0 bases, leaving 10 bases between the germline ends. Per the germline V gene, CDR1 is DFQATT and CDR2 is SNEGSKA (reference sequence). CDR3 size: 13 residues. The DNA of the CDR3 is TGCAGTGCTGGTGAACAGTCTAACTATGGCTACACCTTC. This gives the protein CSAGEQSNYGYTF.

This clonotype was seen more than once but under ten times. The V call is TRBV20-1, the J call TRBJ2-6; 10 bases agree with TRBD2. The trim removed 1 base at V and 0 bases at J, leaving 12 bases unmatched. The CDR3 is 20 residues long. The V gene's germline CDR1 is DFQATT and CDR2 SNEGSKA (reference sequence). As DNA, the CDR3 is TGCAGTGCTAGAGGGACGGGCCAAGAGCGGGAGGGCTCTGGGGCCAACGTCCTGACTTTC. Residues: CSARGTGQEREGSGANVLTF.

This clonotype was counted only a few times. This chain joins TRBV7-2 and TRBJ2-7; perhaps D is TRBD1 or TRBD2 (6 bases each). The V end was cut by 7 bases, the J end by 3 bases, with 16 bases between. Germline loops: CDR1 SGHTA, CDR2 FQGNSA. This CDR3 region has 14 residues. In nucleotides, the CDR3 is TGTGCCAGCACCCGAAGGGGGACTGACTACGAGCAGTACTTC. Protein product: CASTRRGTDYEQYF.